This T cell receptor (beta chain) was profiled in a study of blood T cell repertoires in COVID-19. Seattle cases were enrolled at active infection and followed longitudinally. In the original workflow: Estimation of nucleated cell counts relied on the amplification of reference gene primers. TCRdb's copy holds only in-frame clones and misses some; the assay was immunoSEQ multiplex PCR. D and trimming come from the DNA, and the V and J calls and clone size come from that table. The data show 95,000 to 120,000 clones, approximately 85% seen once. Germline CDR1 and CDR2: KGHDR and SFDVKD. The CDR3 loop spans 13 amino acids. V gave up 3 bases and J gave up 7 bases; unmatched junction bases: 3.

This TCR derives from a woman aged 55 to 70 with COVID-19, enrolled during active disease. This rearrangement joins TRBV24-1 to TRBJ1-2, with 8 bases identical to TRBD1. The specimen sequenced was peripheral blood. Written as DNA, the CDR3 is TGTGCCACCAGTGATGGACAGGGCTCTGGCTACACCTTC. Protein: CATSDGQGSGYTF.